The T cell receptor beta chain described here comes from a study of cytomegalovirus exposure and HLA in healthy donors. Study at large: Falling in the Caucasian-associated ancestry cluster were about 82% of approximately 410 genotyped donors. The study's findings and limits: When analyzed later, a missense DCLRE1C variant was found to be linked to TCR beta V- and J-gene trimming.

Note on this clone: Its antigen is undetermined.

Trimming shortened V by 5 bases and J by 4 bases, and 11 bases separated the two germline ends. The CDR3 sequence is 14 residues long. In germline, CDR1 is PRHDT, CDR2 FYEKMQ (reference sequence). The PCR made use of 60 Vbeta and 13 Jbeta primers. The data were produced by immunoSEQ multiplex PCR, yet TCRdb's version contains in-frame clones alone and is incomplete. This table holds over 65,000 clones, approximately 80% found once. The TCR was taken from a woman aged 30 to 39 in good health and CMV-seronegative. The chain combines TRBV13 with TRBJ2-2; D perhaps matches TRBD2 (5 bases). Material for sequencing was PBMCs. CDR3 residues: CASSLDGSTGELFF. CDR3 sequence (DNA): TGTGCCAGCAGCCTCGATGGGAGCACCGGGGAGCTGTTTTTT.